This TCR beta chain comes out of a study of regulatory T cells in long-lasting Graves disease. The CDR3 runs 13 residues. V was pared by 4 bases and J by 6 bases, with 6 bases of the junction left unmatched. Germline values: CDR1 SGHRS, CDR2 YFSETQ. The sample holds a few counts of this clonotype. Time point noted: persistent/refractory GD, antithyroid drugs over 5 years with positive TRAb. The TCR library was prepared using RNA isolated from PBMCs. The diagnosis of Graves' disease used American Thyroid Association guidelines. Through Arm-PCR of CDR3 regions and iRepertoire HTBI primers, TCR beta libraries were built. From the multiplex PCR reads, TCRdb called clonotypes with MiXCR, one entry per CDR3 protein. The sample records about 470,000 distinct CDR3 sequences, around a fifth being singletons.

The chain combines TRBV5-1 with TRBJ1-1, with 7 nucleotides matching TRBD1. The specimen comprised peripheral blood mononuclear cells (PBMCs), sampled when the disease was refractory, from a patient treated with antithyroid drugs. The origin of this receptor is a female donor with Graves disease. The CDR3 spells CASSLTGVAEAFF. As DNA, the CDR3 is TGCGCCAGCAGCCTTACAGGGGTCGCTGAAGCTTTCTTT.